Each of the 22 T cell receptor beta chains below was sequenced from the same sample in a study of blood T cell repertoires in COVID-19. Method: immunoSEQ multiplex PCR; TCRdb's copy keeps in-frame clones and lacks some. The sample gives hundreds of thousands of clones, around 86% of which show up once; around 1.4% is in the top ten. The sequencing sample was made of peripheral blood. Source of these receptors: a woman younger than 45 with active or convalescent COVID-19.

Here the CDR3 reads CASSLTGGPGYGYTF. In DNA form, the CDR3 reads TGCGCCAGCAGCTTAACAGGGGGCCCGGGCTATGGCTACACCTTC. The chain carries TRBV5-1 and TRBJ1-2; 9 bases are a match to TRBD1. This CDR3 is 15 amino acids long. Per the germline V gene, CDR1 is SGHRS and CDR2 is YFSETQ. V shed 2 bases, J shed 4 bases, and the junction held 6 bases outside the gene matches.

The rearrangement joins TRBV3-1 (or the pseudogene TRBV3-2) to TRBJ1-3; D not certain. V gave up 1 base and J gave up 0 bases, with 7 bases separating them. Germline CDR1 LGHDT, CDR2 YNNKEL (reference sequence). This CDR3 is built from 15 residues. CDR3 DNA sequence: TGTGCCAGCAGCCAAGCGGTGTACTCTGGAAACACCATATATTTT. It is translated as CASSQAVYSGNTIYF.

There are a few counts of this clone. The chain couples TRBV10-3 to TRBJ2-7; TRBD1 is a possible D gene (5 bases). Germline V gives CDR1 ENHRY, CDR2 SYGVKD. Trimming took 6 bases from V and 3 from J, leaving 15 bases between them. The CDR3 is 14 amino acids. The chain's CDR3 is CAISTITTGYEQYF. The CDR3 bases are TGTGCCATCAGCACGATTACTACAGGCTACGAGCAGTACTTC.

The genes are TRBV20-1 and TRBJ2-4; D may be TRBD1 (5 bases). CDR1 and CDR2 from the germline V gene are DFQATT and SNEGSKA (reference sequence). The CDR3 contains 10 residues. V dropped 5 bases and J dropped 13 bases, with 12 bases sitting between them. This chain's CDR3 is CSAGAPRQYF. The DNA of the CDR3 is TGCAGTGCTGGGGCCCCCAGGCAGTACTTC.

The V and J genes are TRBV6-5 and TRBJ1-2; D gene unclear. The CDR3 has 15 amino acids. Per germline, CDR1 MNHEY and CDR2 SVGAGI. Trimming left V 0 bases short and J 1 base short, with 9 bases between. This CDR3 reads CASSYSSPLNYGYTF. The CDR3 DNA reads TGTGCCAGCAGTTACTCTAGTCCCCTTAACTATGGCTACACCTTC.

The CDR3 reads CASSPGEGMNTEAFF. The CDR3 DNA is TGTGCCAGCAGTCCCGGAGAGGGAATGAACACTGAAGCTTTCTTT. The chain joins TRBV6-5 to TRBJ1-1; D gene unclear. The CDR3 spans 15 residues. The germline V gene encodes CDR1 MNHEY and CDR2 SVGAGI. The V end was cut by 5 bases, the J end by 0 bases, with 13 bases between.

The chain employs TRBV30 and TRBJ2-7; D may be TRBD2 (5 bases). Per germline, CDR1 GTSNPN and CDR2 SVGIG (reference sequence). The CDR3 runs 12 residues. Deletions cut 0 bases from V and 9 bases from J, with 12 bases between. The CDR3 region has the DNA TGTGCCTGGAGTGTAGGCGGACTCGGGCAGTACTTC. Its protein is CAWSVGGLGQYF.

The chain combines TRBV5-6 with TRBJ2-5; TRBD1 aligns across 9 bases. Germline assignment: CDR1 SGHDT and CDR2 YYEEEE. V was clipped by 5 bases and J by 5 bases; unmatched bases: 4. The CDR3 has 13 amino acids. The CDR3 DNA sequence: TGTGCCAGCAGAAGGACAGGGGTTGAGACCCAGTACTTC. Its translation: CASRRTGVETQYF.

The chain combines TRBV9 with TRBJ2-1, with 11 bases fitting TRBD2. V dropped 0 bases and J dropped 5; count of bases not matched to a gene: 7. Looked up from germline, CDR1 is SGDLS and CDR2 is YYNGEE. The CDR3 covers 17 residues. The CDR3 DNA is TGTGCCAGCAGCGTAGCTCTAGCGGGAGGTAAGGACAATGAGCAGTTCTTC. This codes for CASSVALAGGKDNEQFF.

The gene calls are TRBV4-1 and TRBJ2-5; possibly TRBD2 for D (6 bases). This CDR3 has 16 residues. The V gene lost 3 bases and the J gene lost 2 bases, with 16 bases spanning the gap. The germline gives CDR1 MGHRA, CDR2 YSYEKL. The CDR3 DNA reads as TGCGCCAGCAGCCAGTATCCCCTAGCGCGTCAAGAGACCCAGTACTTC. It yields the protein CASSQYPLARQETQYF.

The chain recombines TRBV6-5 with TRBJ2-6; no firm D call. The germline V gene encodes CDR1 MNHEY and CDR2 SVGAGI. The CDR3 extends over 15 amino acids. V was shortened by 6 bases and J by 0 bases, with 9 bases between the two germline ends. CDR3 protein: CASRPPSSGANVLTF. Here the CDR3 DNA reads TGTGCCAGCAGACCTCCTAGCTCTGGGGCCAACGTCCTGACTTTC.

This chain links TRBV10-1 with TRBJ1-5; TRBD1 agrees at 7 bases. The CDR3 runs to 13 residues. V shed 5 bases and J 7 bases; nucleotides not matched to a gene: 5. In germline, CDR1 is WNHNN, CDR2 SYGVQD (reference sequence). DNA for the CDR3: TGCGCCAGCAGTCGGGGGACAGAACAGCCCCAGCATTTT. This encodes CASSRGTEQPQHF.

The chain combines TRBV19 with TRBJ2-2; tentative D call: TRBD2 (5 bases). CDR3 length: 16 residues. Germline V CDR1 and CDR2: LNHDA, SQIVND (reference sequence). V lost 1 base and J lost 2, with 11 bases in between. As DNA, the CDR3 is TGTGCCAGTAGTATAGCTGCCAGACTAAACACCGGGGAGCTGTTTTTT. It is translated as CASSIAARLNTGELFF.

The chain recombines TRBV7-4 with TRBJ2-3, with 11 bases lining up with TRBD2. The CDR3 loop spans 16 amino acids. Germline V gives CDR1 SGHVT, CDR2 SQSDAQ. V shed 5 bases and J 0 bases; nucleotides not matched to a gene: 4. The CDR3 sequence: CASSLGLADSTDTQYF. The CDR3 region has the DNA TGTGCCAGCAGCCTGGGACTAGCGGATAGCACAGATACGCAGTATTTT.

The rearrangement links TRBV19 to TRBJ2-2; D may be TRBD1 (5 bases). The CDR3 is 15 amino acids. From germline, CDR1 is LNHDA and CDR2 SQIVND (reference sequence). V lost 6 bases and J 1 base, leaving 12 bases between the germline ends. Written as DNA, the CDR3 is TGTGCCAGTAGGGCAGGGCTCAGGAACACCGGGGAGCTGTTTTTT. Its translation is CASRAGLRNTGELFF.

The V gene is TRBV19, the J gene TRBJ2-7; the D gene is possibly TRBD2 (6 bases). Per the germline V gene, CDR1 is LNHDA and CDR2 is SQIVND (reference sequence). The length of the CDR3 is 15 residues. The germline V and J ends were trimmed by 8 bases and 0 bases, with 17 bases remaining between them. The CDR3 sequence is CASSPGGSSSYEQYF. The CDR3, as DNA: TGTGCCAGTTCCCCTGGGGGGTCAAGCTCCTACGAGCAGTACTTC.

The chain uses TRBV19 and TRBJ2-5, with TRBD2 as a possible D gene (5 bases). V was trimmed by 1 base and J by 1 base, leaving 10 bases between them. The germline V gene encodes CDR1 LNHDA and CDR2 SQIVND (reference sequence). The CDR3 contains 15 residues. The CDR3 sequence: CASSIGEISQETQYF. In nucleotides, the CDR3 is TGTGCCAGTAGTATAGGGGAGATAAGCCAAGAGACCCAGTACTTC.

V and J are TRBV3-1 (or the pseudogene TRBV3-2) and TRBJ2-2, with 11 positions matching TRBD2. V lost 3 bases, J lost 5 bases, and 8 bases stayed unmatched. CDR1 LGHDT and CDR2 YNNKEL come from the germline V gene (reference sequence). The CDR3 has 17 amino acids. CDR3 amino acids: CASSQPLTSGRTGELFF. As DNA, the CDR3 is TGTGCCAGCAGCCAGCCCCTAACTAGCGGGAGAACCGGGGAGCTGTTTTTT.

This clone showed up just once. The chain uses TRBV27 and TRBJ2-7, with 8 bases aligning to TRBD1. From germline, CDR1 is MNHEY and CDR2 SMNVEV (reference sequence). Trimming at V came to 3 bases and at J to 11 bases, leaving 12 bases not matched to a gene. The CDR3 sequence is 14 residues long. DNA for the CDR3: TGTGCCAGCAGTTTCGTGTCAGGGGGCGAGCAAGAGTACTTC. Protein product: CASSFVSGGEQEYF.

The chain is built from TRBV7-6 and TRBJ1-1; unclear D gene. The V gene lost 2 bases and the J gene lost 7 bases, with 14 bases spanning the gap. CDR3 size: 14 residues. Germline values: CDR1 SGHVS, CDR2 FNYEAQ. CDR3 in DNA: TGTGCCAGCAGCTTAACTATCGACGGGTTTGAAGCTTTCTTT. As protein: CASSLTIDGFEAFF.

In its sample, this clone was seen once. The CDR3 is CASSQDVQGNTEAFF. CDR3 in DNA: TGCGCCAGCAGCCAAGATGTCCAGGGGAACACTGAAGCTTTCTTT. V is TRBV4-1 and J is TRBJ1-1, with D possibly being TRBD1 (5 bases). Germline loops: CDR1 MGHRA, CDR2 YSYEKL. Deletions cut 0 bases from V and 1 base from J, with 9 bases between. The length of the CDR3 is 15 residues.

This CDR3 reads CATSRDIYEQFF. CDR3 nucleotides: TGTGCCACCAGCAGAGATATATATGAGCAGTTCTTC. The chain employs TRBV15 and TRBJ2-1; D is uncertain. Germline loops: CDR1 LNHNV, CDR2 YYDKDF (reference sequence). The CDR3 is 12 amino acids. V was clipped by 0 bases and J by 8 bases, with 5 bases between them.